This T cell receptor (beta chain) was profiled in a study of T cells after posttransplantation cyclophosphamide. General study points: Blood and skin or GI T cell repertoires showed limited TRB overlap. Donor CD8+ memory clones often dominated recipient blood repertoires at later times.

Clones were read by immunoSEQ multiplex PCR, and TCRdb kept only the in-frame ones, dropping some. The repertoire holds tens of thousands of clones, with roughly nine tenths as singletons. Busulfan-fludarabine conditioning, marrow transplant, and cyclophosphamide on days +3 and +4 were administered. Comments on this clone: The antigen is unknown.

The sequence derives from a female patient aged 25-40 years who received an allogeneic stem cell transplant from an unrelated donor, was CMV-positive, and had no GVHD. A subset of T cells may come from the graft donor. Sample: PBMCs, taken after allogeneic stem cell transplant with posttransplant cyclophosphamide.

Written as DNA, the CDR3 is TGTGCCAGCAGCCTCACAGGGGGCGGACAGCCCCAGCATTTT. Translated, it gives CASSLTGGGQPQHF. The V and J genes are TRBV7-2 and TRBJ1-5; 9 positions agree with TRBD1. Germline CDR1 reads SGHTA; CDR2 reads FQGNSA. The CDR3 covers 14 residues. V was pared by 5 bases and J by 7 bases, with 6 bases of the junction left unmatched. Using reference TRBV7-2 and TRBJ1-5 for the parts outside the CDR3, the full variable domain is GAGVSQSPSNKVTEKGKDVELRCDPISGHTALYWYRQSLGQGLEFLIYFQGNSAPDKSGLPSDRFSAERTGGSVSTLTIQRTQQEDSAVYLCASSLTGGGQPQHFGDGTRLSIL.